The source of this T cell receptor (beta chain) is a study of technical replicates of blood from several donors (dated by TCRdb to 2015 to 2018). A single count supports this clone. Its antigen has not been determined. It has no much larger one-base neighbor in the sample; base qualities were not kept. From its cysteine to its phenylalanine, the CDR3 spans 14 amino acids. Here the CDR3 DNA is all that survives: 42 bases in frame from base 1. The germline V gene (reference sequence) specifies GTSNPN as CDR1 and SVGIG as CDR2. V and J are truncated by 3 bases and 0 bases respectively, leaving an intervening sequence of 9 bases. Receptor libraries were prepared by the immunoSEQ multiplex PCR assay. What TCRdb holds here is the immuneACCESS table cut down to in-frame rearrangements. Part of the clones is not present; checked against another copy, under half of the missing clones reflect an unresolved V gene, and the others are unexplained. In this sample the table shows about 50,000 clones, roughly 90% of which occur a single time. 3% to 5% of the sample is held by the ten biggest clonotypes.

This chain is built from TRBV30 and TRBJ2-1; a weak D assignment points to TRBD2 (5 bases agree). Sequenced: PBMCs. This TCR was recovered from a human donor in good health. Some clones in this sample may be carry-over from other donors' samples. The nucleotide sequence is given as TGTGCCTGGAGCCAGCTAGCCTCCTACAATGAGCAGTTCTTC. The translation is CAWSQLASYNEQFF.